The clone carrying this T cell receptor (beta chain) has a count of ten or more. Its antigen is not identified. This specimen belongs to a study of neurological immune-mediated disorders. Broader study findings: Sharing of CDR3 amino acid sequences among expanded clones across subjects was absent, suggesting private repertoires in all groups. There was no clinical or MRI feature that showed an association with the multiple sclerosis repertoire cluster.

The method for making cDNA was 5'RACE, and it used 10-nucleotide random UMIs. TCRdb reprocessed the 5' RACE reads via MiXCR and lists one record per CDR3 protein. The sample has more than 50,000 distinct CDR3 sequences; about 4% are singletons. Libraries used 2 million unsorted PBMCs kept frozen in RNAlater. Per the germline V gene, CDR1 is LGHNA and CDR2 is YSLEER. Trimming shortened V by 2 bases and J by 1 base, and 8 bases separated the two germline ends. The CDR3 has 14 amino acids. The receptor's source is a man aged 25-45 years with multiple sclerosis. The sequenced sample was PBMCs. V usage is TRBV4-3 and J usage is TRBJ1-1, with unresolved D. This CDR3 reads CASSQSLENTEAFF. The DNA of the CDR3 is TGCGCCAGCAGCCAAAGTTTGGAGAACACTGAAGCTTTCTTT.